These 10 T cell receptor beta chains were all obtained from the same sample, sequenced in a study of T-cell reconstitution after alpha-beta-depleted transplantation in children. Unique molecular identifiers were incorporated during preparation of the TCRbeta library. TCRdb re-derived calls from the PCR reads in MiXCR, one entry per CDR3 protein. The sample contains 450,000 to 700,000 distinct CDR3 sequences, 27% of which appear only once. Sequencing was performed on PBMCs, taken before TCRalphabeta/CD19-depleted stem cell transplant. Source of these receptors: a boy under two years old with Wiskott-Aldrich syndrome, due to receive a stem cell transplant.

This clonotype was seen more than once but under ten times. The chain combines TRBV5-8 with TRBJ2-3, with D hard to call. The germline V and J ends were trimmed by 1 base and 1 base, with 10 bases remaining between them. Germline V gene lookup returns CDR1 SGHTS and CDR2 YDEGEE. The length of the CDR3 is 15 residues. CDR3 loop: CASSLLGSGTDTQYF. The CDR3, as DNA: TGTGCCAGCAGCTTGTTAGGGTCCGGCACAGATACGCAGTATTTT.

The chain is built from TRBV12-3 or TRBV12-4 and TRBJ2-1, with 7 bases fitting TRBD2. Unmatched junction bases numbered 16, after V lost 5 bases and J lost 9 bases. The CDR3 is made up of 16 amino acids. The CDR3 sequence is CASSTPHGRPSSEQFF. Here the CDR3 DNA reads TGTGCCAGCAGTACCCCCCACGGGAGGCCCTCCAGTGAGCAGTTCTTC.

The chain carries TRBV4-1 and TRBJ2-2; perhaps TRBD2 as D (6 bases). This CDR3 contains 17 residues. V lost 1 base to trimming and J lost 5 bases, with 17 bases between them. In germline, CDR1 is MGHRA, CDR2 YSYEKL. CDR3 sequence (DNA): TGCGCCAGCAGCCAAGGGGACTCCCCCAAAGTAACCGGGGAGCTGTTTTTT. Translation gives CASSQGDSPKVTGELFF.

This clonotype was seen a single time. V gene TRBV18 combines with J gene TRBJ2-1; TRBD2 is a possible D gene (6 bases). The CDR3 sequence is 16 residues long. CDR1 is KGHSH, CDR2 LQKENI, per germline. Deletions cut 3 bases from V and 0 bases from J, with 12 bases between. The CDR3 reads CASSPDLARSYNEQFF. The CDR3 DNA follows: TGTGCCAGCTCACCCGACCTAGCGCGCTCCTACAATGAGCAGTTCTTC.

This clonotype was detected a few times. This chain connects TRBV6-5 to TRBJ2-7, with a weak D call TRBD2 (6 bases). CDR1 and CDR2 (germline): MNHEY, SVGAGI. Trimming took 1 base from V and 5 from J, leaving 12 bases between them. This CDR3 comprises 14 residues. CDR3 nucleotides: TGTGCCAGCAGTTACTTCGCGGGATTTAACGAGCAGTACTTC. Translating it yields CASSYFAGFNEQYF.

This clonotype was seen a handful of times. In DNA, the CDR3 is TGCAGCGTTGAAGAACCGGGACTACCAGGGACCCAGTACTTC. Translating gives CSVEEPGLPGTQYF. J is TRBJ2-5 and V is TRBV29-1, with TRBD2 identical over 7 bases. There are 14 residues in the CDR3. The germline gives CDR1 SQVTM, CDR2 ANQGSEA. V shed 0 bases and J 7 bases; nucleotides not matched to a gene: 8.

This clonotype was found a few times. The chain joins TRBV5-1 to TRBJ2-3; D uncertain. V dropped 0 bases and J dropped 2 bases, with 7 bases sitting between them. Germline assignment: CDR1 SGHRS and CDR2 YFSETQ. The CDR3 runs 14 residues. CDR3 bases: TGCGCCAGCAGCTTGGTACTTCTCACAGATACGCAGTATTTT. It is translated as CASSLVLLTDTQYF.

V and J are TRBV6-1 and TRBJ1-4; 7 positions agree with TRBD1. Germline assignment: CDR1 MNHNS and CDR2 SASEGT. There are 15 residues in the CDR3. The J segment lost 4 bases and the V segment lost 9 bases, leaving 11 bases of the junction unmatched. The CDR3, as DNA: TGTGCCAGGACAGGCCCCGGACAGGATAATGAAAAACTGTTTTTT. Translating it yields CARTGPGQDNEKLFF.

The V call is TRBV6-1, the J call TRBJ2-5; possible D gene TRBD1, 6 bases. The germline V gene encodes CDR1 MNHNS and CDR2 SASEGT. The CDR3 runs to 15 residues. The ends were cut back, 1 base at V and 2 bases at J, with 11 bases in the middle. CDR3 region: CASSEEWTVQETQYF. In DNA form, the CDR3 reads TGTGCCAGCAGTGAAGAGTGGACAGTTCAAGAGACCCAGTACTTC.

This clonotype was detected a few times. The V call is TRBV5-1, the J call TRBJ1-1; perhaps TRBD1 as D (6 bases). The length of the CDR3 is 16 residues. The ends were cut back, 2 bases at V and 0 bases at J, with 14 bases in the middle. Germline assignment: CDR1 SGHRS and CDR2 YFSETQ. CDR3 sequence reads: CASSLQTGHMNTEAFF. The CDR3 nucleotides are TGCGCCAGCAGCTTACAAACGGGACATATGAACACTGAAGCTTTCTTT.